What follows are 29 T cell receptor beta chains derived from one specimen sequenced in a study of graft-versus-host responses after intestinal transplantation. These receptors lack a known antigen. Method: immunoSEQ multiplex PCR; TCRdb's copy keeps in-frame clones and lacks some. The table includes around 110,000 clones, roughly 93% detected once. Sample: unstimulated CD8+ T cells sorted from spleen or lymph node cells, taken before transplant. These receptor sequences come from a human donor who was the organ donor for an intestinal transplant.

V and J are TRBV9 and TRBJ1-2, with D possibly TRBD1 on 5 matching bases. The germline V and J ends were trimmed by 3 bases and 4 bases, with 10 bases remaining between them. Germline loops: CDR1 SGDLS, CDR2 YYNGEE. The CDR3 runs to 13 residues. The CDR3 here is CASSAGHLYGYTF. DNA for the CDR3: TGTGCCAGCAGCGCCGGACACCTCTATGGCTACACCTTC.

This clone was seen only once. The chain uses TRBV19 and TRBJ2-2; D is unresolved. In germline, CDR1 is LNHDA, CDR2 SQIVND (reference sequence). The CDR3 is 12 amino acids. Trimming pared 4 bases from V and 3 bases from J, leaving 3 bases between. The CDR3: CASSTHTGELFF. The CDR3 region has the DNA TGTGCCAGTAGTACCCACACCGGGGAGCTGTTTTTT.

Worth noting for this clone: Additional DNA sequences in this sample encode the identical CDR3. The V gene is TRBV4-1, the J gene TRBJ2-7, with 10 bases lining up with TRBD2. The CDR3 has 15 amino acids. Germline values: CDR1 MGHRA, CDR2 YSYEKL. Trimming took 0 bases from V and 2 from J; bases not matched to a gene: 1. The CDR3 here is CASSQDSGGTYEQYF. CDR3 DNA: TGCGCCAGCAGCCAAGATAGCGGGGGGACCTACGAGCAGTACTTC.

The rearrangement uses TRBV6-1 and TRBJ2-1, with TRBD2 identical over 7 bases. CDR1 is MNHNS, CDR2 SASEGT, per germline. There are 14 residues in the CDR3. V dropped 8 bases and J dropped 0; count of bases not matched to a gene: 4. CDR3 region: CASDSSGSYNEQFF. The CDR3 nucleotides are TGTGCCAGCGATTCTAGCGGCTCCTACAATGAGCAGTTCTTC.

V and J are TRBV9 and TRBJ2-7, with unresolved D. CDR1 is SGDLS, CDR2 YYNGEE, per germline. The CDR3 is made up of 13 amino acids. The V and J ends lost 0 bases and 3 bases respectively, with 7 bases between them. Written as DNA, the CDR3 is TGTGCCAGCAGCGTAGCCCCCGGCTACGAGCAGTACTTC. This encodes CASSVAPGYEQYF. Full variable domain (rest looked up from reference TRBV9 and TRBJ2-7): DSGVTQTPKHLITATGQRVTLRCSPRSGDLSVYWYQQSLDQGLQFLIQYYNGEERAKGNILERFSAQQFPDLHSELNLSSLELGDSALYFCASSVAPGYEQYFGPGTRLTVT.

This chain uses TRBV28 with TRBJ2-5; tentatively, D is TRBD1 (6 bases). The J call is in doubt because the DNA end fits TRBJ2-7 better. Per germline, CDR1 MDHEN and CDR2 SYDVKM. The CDR3 sequence is 14 residues long. The CDR3 protein is CASSLGGGSYEQYF. The CDR3 DNA is TGTGCCAGCAGTTTAGGGGGCGGATCCTACGAGCAGTACTTC.

The chain links TRBV27 to TRBJ1-2; TRBD1 agrees at 8 bases. With 1 base clipped from V and 5 bases from J, the junction kept 3 bases outside the gene matches. Per germline, CDR1 MNHEY and CDR2 SMNVEV (reference sequence). This CDR3 comprises 14 residues. The CDR3 DNA reads as TGTGCCAGCAGTTTATGGGGGACAGGATATGGCTACACCTTC. Translation: CASSLWGTGYGYTF.

The chain combines TRBV13 with TRBJ2-5, with D perhaps matching TRBD1 or TRBD2 (6 bases each). Germline V CDR1 and CDR2: PRHDT, FYEKMQ (reference sequence). Trimming stripped 8 bases from V and 3 bases from J, with 13 bases between. The CDR3 is 13 residues long. CDR3 DNA sequence: TGTGCCAGCCAAGTGGGGGGCGAAGAGACCCAGTACTTC. Translating gives CASQVGGEETQYF.

V and J are TRBV19 and TRBJ1-1; D uncertain. The V end lost 3 bases, the J end lost 0 bases, and 5 bases lay between the germline ends. The CDR3 contains 13 residues. Germline V gives CDR1 LNHDA, CDR2 SQIVND (reference sequence). The CDR3 here is CASSILMNTEAFF. The CDR3 nucleotides read TGTGCCAGTAGTATCTTGATGAACACTGAAGCTTTCTTT.

The chain is built from TRBV6-1 and TRBJ2-7, with D perhaps given as TRBD1 or TRBD2 (5 bases each). Deletions cut 8 bases from V and 0 bases from J, with 8 bases between. This CDR3 is 12 amino acids long. Germline V gives CDR1 MNHNS, CDR2 SASEGT. As DNA, the CDR3 is TGTGCCAGCGGGACCTCCTCCTACGAGCAGTACTTC. It specifies CASGTSSYEQYF.

The chain uses TRBV7-8 and TRBJ1-2, with no clear D. There are 15 residues in the CDR3. The V gene's germline CDR1 is SGHVS and CDR2 FQNEAQ. With 3 bases removed from V and 0 bases from J, the gap between germline ends came to 11 bases. The CDR3 reads CASSFRTEANYGYTF. The CDR3 DNA sequence: TGTGCCAGCAGCTTCCGGACGGAAGCTAACTATGGCTACACCTTC.

This clone was seen only once. The J gene is TRBJ1-2, the V gene TRBV4-1; the D gene is possibly TRBD1 (5 bases). This CDR3 spans 14 amino acids. The germline gives CDR1 MGHRA, CDR2 YSYEKL. Trimming took 0 bases from V and 5 from J, leaving 10 bases between them. This CDR3 is CASSQDSAGYGYTF. DNA of the CDR3: TGCGCCAGCAGCCAAGATAGCGCAGGGTATGGCTACACCTTC.

The chain recombines TRBV21-1 with TRBJ2-2; the table's D gene call, TRBD2, was not cross checked with the DNA. TRBV21-1 is recorded as a pseudogene. The CDR3 runs to 14 residues. In nucleotides, the CDR3 is TGTGCCAGCAGCAATGGCGGGGACACCGGGGAGCTGTTTTTT. Its translation: CASSNGGDTGELFF.

The CDR3 protein is CASSYTRYANTGELFF. The CDR3 bases are TGTGCCAGCAGTTACACCCGATACGCGAACACCGGGGAGCTGTTTTTT. This chain uses TRBV6-5 with TRBJ2-2; D not certain. The CDR3 contains 16 residues. Trimming took off 2 bases at V and 0 bases at J, with 10 bases between the two ends. Per the germline V gene, CDR1 is MNHEY and CDR2 is SVGAGI.

The chain links TRBV7-9 to TRBJ1-4, with 9 bases lining up with TRBD1. The J segment lost 6 bases and the V segment lost 3 bases, leaving 5 bases of the junction unmatched. CDR3 length: 15 residues. The germline gives CDR1 SEHNR, CDR2 FQNEAQ (reference sequence). This chain's CDR3 is CASSFYRGRDEKLFF. The CDR3, as DNA: TGTGCCAGCAGCTTCTACAGGGGGCGTGATGAAAAACTGTTTTTT.

The rearrangement links TRBV27 to TRBJ2-7; D is perhaps TRBD1 (6 bases). In germline, CDR1 is MNHEY, CDR2 SMNVEV (reference sequence). The V and J ends lost 2 bases and 2 bases respectively, with 10 bases between them. CDR3 length equals 14 residues. The CDR3 here is CASSLGPGAYEQYF. The CDR3 DNA reads as TGTGCCAGCAGTTTAGGCCCAGGGGCCTACGAGCAGTACTTC.

This chain uses TRBV11-2 with TRBJ2-7; 12 bases agree with TRBD2. V lost 2 bases and J lost 5; bases outside the gene matches: 4. Germline V CDR1 and CDR2: SGHAT, FQNNGV. This CDR3 spans 15 amino acids. As DNA, the CDR3 is TGTGCCAGCAGCTTACGACTAGCGGGAGCGAACGAGCAGTACTTC. It specifies CASSLRLAGANEQYF.

The chain employs TRBV4-1 and TRBJ2-2, with 12 bases fitting TRBD2. Germline CDR1 is MGHRA and CDR2 is YSYEKL. J gave up 7 bases and V 5 bases, and 8 bases lay outside the gene matches. CDR3 length: 16 amino acids. CDR3 loop: CASSETSGRQFGELFF. The CDR3 DNA reads as TGCGCCAGCAGCGAGACTAGCGGGAGACAGTTCGGGGAGCTGTTTTTT.

The chain carries TRBV5-6 and TRBJ1-2; 7 nucleotides match TRBD1. The V and J ends lost 4 bases and 4 bases, in that order; junction bases with no gene match: 4. The CDR3 loop spans 13 amino acids. Germline CDR1 is SGHDT and CDR2 is YYEEEE. The CDR3 protein is CASSQGQLYGYTF. The DNA for the CDR3 is TGTGCCAGCAGCCAGGGACAGCTCTATGGCTACACCTTC.

The chain links TRBV6-4 to TRBJ2-3; 7 bases align to TRBD1. Germline trimming cut 6 bases from V and 2 bases from J; bases unmatched to any gene: 8. The CDR3 is made up of 15 amino acids. Germline CDR1 reads MRHNA; CDR2 reads SNTAGT. The CDR3 DNA reads TGTGCCAGCAGCAGACCACAGGGGCTCACAGATACGCAGTATTTT. Its translation: CASSRPQGLTDTQYF.

The J gene is TRBJ1-1, the V gene TRBV6-1; D unresolved. The ends were cut back, 6 bases at V and 7 bases at J, with 9 bases in the middle. CDR3 length: 11 amino acids. From germline, CDR1 is MNHNS and CDR2 SASEGT. Here the CDR3 reads CASSPADEAFF. For the CDR3, the DNA is TGTGCCAGCAGCCCAGCGGATGAAGCTTTCTTT.

The V gene is TRBV19, the J gene TRBJ2-7; D is unclear. V was clipped by 1 base and J by 5 bases, with 12 bases between them. The germline gives CDR1 LNHDA, CDR2 SQIVND (reference sequence). This CDR3 comprises 14 residues. CDR3 in DNA: TGTGCCAGTAGTATAGTGGGCTACCCGGACGAGCAGTACTTC. The encoded protein is CASSIVGYPDEQYF.

The chain joins TRBV5-5 to TRBJ2-2; 14 nucleotides match TRBD2. The CDR3 extends over 18 amino acids. Germline CDR1 SGHKS, CDR2 YYEKEE (reference sequence). The junction had 11 bases not matched to a gene; V was cut back by 5 bases and J by 5 bases. In DNA form, the CDR3 reads TGTGCCAGCAGACATTTCGGGACTAGCGGGAGAGGTACCGGGGAGCTGTTTTTT. This translates into CASRHFGTSGRGTGELFF.

The CDR3 DNA reads as TGTGCCAGCAGTTACTCCTCGGGACCGCTAACCTATGGCTACACCTTC. As protein: CASSYSSGPLTYGYTF. The chain recombines TRBV6-5 with TRBJ1-2, with D tentatively TRBD1 (5 bases). This CDR3 has 16 residues. V was clipped by 0 bases and J by 4 bases, with 15 bases between them. Germline V lookup: CDR1 MNHEY, CDR2 SVGAGI.

The V and J genes are TRBV6-1 and TRBJ2-7, with 12 bases fitting TRBD1. This CDR3 is built from 22 residues. With V trimmed by 2 bases and J by 0 bases, 20 bases remained unmatched. Germline values: CDR1 MNHNS, CDR2 SASEGT. CDR3 in DNA: TGTGCCAGCAGTGAAATCGTCCCGGGACAGGGGGCGCGGACCCTAAGCTCCTACGAGCAGTACTTC. Translating gives CASSEIVPGQGARTLSSYEQYF.

V and J are TRBV27 and TRBJ2-3; TRBD2 is a possible D gene (6 bases). CDR1 is MNHEY and CDR2 is SMNVEV in the germline V gene (reference sequence). The CDR3 extends over 13 amino acids. V was cut by 7 bases and J by 6 bases, with 14 bases left in between. CDR3 loop: CASTLGGADTQYF. The DNA for the CDR3 is TGTGCCAGCACCCTAGGAGGGGCCGATACGCAGTATTTT.

This clone was counted a single time. This chain joins TRBV2 and TRBJ2-7; D remains unclear. Germline V CDR1 and CDR2: SNHLY, FYNNEI. The CDR3 is 13 residues long. V gave up 7 bases and J gave up 3 bases, with 13 bases separating them. CDR3 in amino acids: CASTAGFYYEQYF. Here the CDR3 DNA reads TGTGCCAGCACCGCCGGGTTCTACTACGAGCAGTACTTC.

J is TRBJ2-7 and V is TRBV2; D is possibly TRBD2 (6 bases). The V gene lost 6 bases and the J gene lost 6 bases, with 12 bases spanning the gap. Germline V gene data show CDR1 as SNHLY and CDR2 as FYNNEI. CDR3 size: 12 residues. The CDR3 region is CASSAGTGEQYF. CDR3 bases: TGTGCCAGCAGCGCGGGGACTGGCGAGCAGTACTTC.

This chain links TRBV10-2 with TRBJ2-1; no firm D call. CDR1 is WSHSY and CDR2 is SAAADI in the germline V gene. V was pared by 0 bases and J by 0 bases, with 9 bases between. CDR3 size: 16 residues. The CDR3 sequence is CASSESSLSSYNEQFF. The CDR3 nucleotides are TGCGCCAGCAGTGAGTCGAGTCTCAGCTCCTACAATGAGCAGTTCTTC.